This record covers a single T cell receptor beta chain. This record comes from a study of response to subunit inactivated influenza vaccine. TCRdb ran MiXCR on the RT-PCR reads and lists one entry per CDR3 protein. The sample records about 650,000 distinct CDR3 sequences, 11% to 15% being singletons. The J segment lost 0 bases and the V segment lost 2 bases, leaving 2 bases of the junction unmatched. From germline, CDR1 is LGHNA and CDR2 YNFKEQ. The CDR3 has 15 residues. This sequence originates from a man between 45 and 60 years old who received an inactivated influenza vaccine. Specimen: PBMCs from blood, collected approximately 15 days before vaccination. The rearrangement joins TRBV4-2 to TRBJ2-3, with 7 bases fitting TRBD2. CDR3 residues: CASSQYSGSTDTQYF. In DNA, the CDR3 is TGTGCCAGCAGCCAATATAGCGGGAGCACAGATACGCAGTATTTT.